This T cell receptor beta chain comes out of a study of T cell repertoires in cytomegalovirus infection. The wider study: Shared public TCR beta signatures pointed to both CMV infection and a matching HLA type.

V lost 5 bases and J lost 8, with 18 bases in between. The CDR3 is 14 residues long. Germline CDR1 is MNHNS and CDR2 is SASEGT. TCRdb ran MiXCR on the reads and lists one entry per CDR3 protein. The top ten hold around 27% of the sample, which has 150,000 to 200,000 distinct CDR3 sequences, roughly an eighth seen once. General study points: Pooled public TCR beta family frequency picked out CMV carriers with the relevant HLA. Clonotypes of TCR beta that were HLA-C-restricted and CMV-specific dominated the ex vivo response.

A word on this clonotype: Its antigen is currently unknown.

The chain recombines TRBV6-1 with TRBJ1-2; no definite D call. The sample taken for sequencing was PBMCs. This TCR was sampled from a human donor in good health (CMV status not recorded). Some clones in this sample may be carry-over from other donors' samples. The CDR3 DNA reads as TGTGCCAGCAGTTTGTGGCAGATCTTCGACGGCTACACCTTC. This encodes CASSLWQIFDGYTF.